What follows are 29 T cell receptor beta chains derived from one specimen sequenced in a study of cytomegalovirus exposure and HLA in healthy donors. 13 Jbeta primers and 60 Vbeta primers were used for the PCR. Generated by immunoSEQ multiplex PCR, the TCRdb table keeps only in-frame clones and is missing some. The sample has roughly 200,000 clones, around 78% seen once. Specimen: PBMCs. The receptors come from a man aged 25 to 45 in good health and CMV-seronegative.

The V gene is TRBV4-1, the J gene TRBJ1-5; maybe TRBD1 (6 bases). V dropped 0 bases and J dropped 5 bases, with 11 bases sitting between them. There are 15 residues in the CDR3. From germline, CDR1 is MGHRA and CDR2 YSYEKL. CDR3 residues: CASSQEPQGYQPQHF. DNA for the CDR3: TGCGCCAGCAGCCAAGAGCCCCAGGGGTATCAGCCCCAGCATTTT.

Only one count was recorded for this clone. The rearrangement joins TRBV6-1 to TRBJ2-3; tentative D call: TRBD2 (5 bases). CDR3 size: 14 residues. Trimming pared 8 bases from V and 0 bases from J, leaving 12 bases between. Germline V gives CDR1 MNHNS, CDR2 SASEGT. CDR3 protein: CASLADLSTDTQYF. CDR3 in DNA: TGTGCCAGCCTAGCCGATCTTAGCACAGATACGCAGTATTTT.

The chain employs TRBV7-2 and TRBJ2-3; a weak D match, TRBD2 (5 bases). The germline V gene encodes CDR1 SGHTA and CDR2 FQGNSA. Trimming took 1 base from V and 0 from J, leaving 5 bases between them. This CDR3 contains 14 residues. The CDR3 reads CASSLGTSTDTQYF. The DNA for the CDR3 is TGTGCCAGCAGCTTAGGGACTAGCACAGATACGCAGTATTTT.

Only a few counts were recorded for this clone. The rearrangement links TRBV4-1 to TRBJ2-7; possibly TRBD1 for D (6 bases). Per germline, CDR1 MGHRA and CDR2 YSYEKL. V was trimmed by 2 bases and J by 0 bases, leaving 11 bases between them. The CDR3 runs to 15 residues. CDR3 in amino acids: CASSQLDRSSYEQYF. In nucleotides, the CDR3 is TGCGCCAGCAGCCAACTAGACAGGAGCTCCTACGAGCAGTACTTC.

This rearrangement joins TRBV19 to TRBJ1-2; unclear D gene. Trimming cost V 4 bases and J 4 bases, with 13 bases left between them. Germline V gene lookup returns CDR1 LNHDA and CDR2 SQIVND (reference sequence). The CDR3 contains 14 residues. The CDR3 spells CASSTSTVSYGYTF. DNA of the CDR3: TGTGCCAGTAGTACCTCGACTGTTAGCTATGGCTACACCTTC.

V usage is TRBV19 and J usage is TRBJ1-5; 12 nucleotides match TRBD1. With V trimmed by 6 bases and J by 1 base, 16 bases remained unmatched. From germline, CDR1 is LNHDA and CDR2 SQIVND (reference sequence). The CDR3 consists of 20 residues. CDR3 protein: CASSPLRGGDRGHSNQPQHF. DNA for the CDR3: TGTGCCAGTAGCCCCTTACGCGGGGGGGACAGGGGGCACAGCAATCAGCCCCAGCATTTT.

This clone was observed a handful of times. The rearrangement joins TRBV6-5 to TRBJ1-2, with D hard to call. CDR3 length equals 14 residues. V was cut by 0 bases and J by 4 bases, with 9 bases left in between. In germline, CDR1 is MNHEY, CDR2 SVGAGI. CDR3 residues: CASSYSRGSYGYTF. For the CDR3, the DNA is TGTGCCAGCAGTTACTCGAGAGGGTCCTATGGCTACACCTTC.

The chain joins TRBV29-1 to TRBJ2-5; a weak D match, TRBD2 (5 bases). Matching the DNA end better, TRBJ2-7 makes the J call doubtful. The CDR3 loop spans 12 amino acids. Germline values: CDR1 SQVTM, CDR2 ANQGSEA. For the CDR3, the DNA is TGCAGCGGGGGAACTAGCTCCTACGAGCAGTACTTC. It yields the protein CSGGTSSYEQYF.

The chain recombines TRBV10-3 with TRBJ2-2; 9 bases line up with TRBD2. In germline, CDR1 is ENHRY, CDR2 SYGVKD. V shed 6 bases, J shed 7 bases, and the junction held 6 bases outside the gene matches. The CDR3 loop spans 14 amino acids. This chain's CDR3 is CAIRDSGSNGELFF. In DNA form, the CDR3 reads TGTGCCATCAGGGATAGCGGGAGTAACGGGGAGCTGTTTTTT.

The rearrangement uses TRBV30 and TRBJ2-1; D remains unclear. V lost 1 base and J lost 1, with 5 bases in between. Germline loops: CDR1 GTSNPN, CDR2 SVGIG (reference sequence). This CDR3 has 13 residues. The CDR3 nucleotides are TGTGCCTGGAGTGGAGTTTCCTACAATGAGCAGTTCTTC. This codes for CAWSGVSYNEQFF.

This clone was counted only a few times. This chain connects TRBV2 to TRBJ2-7, with TRBD2 matching 9 bases. V lost 5 bases and J lost 7; bases outside the gene matches: 6. Germline-derived CDR1 and CDR2 are SNHLY and FYNNEI. The CDR3 spans 13 residues. The CDR3: CASSWMREGEQYF. CDR3 bases: TGTGCCAGCAGTTGGATGCGGGAGGGTGAGCAGTACTTC.

V gene TRBV29-1 combines with J gene TRBJ2-1; a weak D match, TRBD2 (5 bases). The germline V gene has CDR1 SQVTM and CDR2 ANQGSEA. This CDR3 spans 11 amino acids. V shed 5 bases and J shed 7 bases, with 9 bases lying between them. The CDR3 loop is CSVPGGNEQFF. The DNA for the CDR3 is TGCAGCGTTCCAGGAGGAAATGAGCAGTTCTTC.

This chain uses TRBV28 with TRBJ1-5, with 8 bases aligning to TRBD1. CDR3 length: 15 residues. Germline V gene lookup returns CDR1 MDHEN and CDR2 SYDVKM. Losses at the gene ends were 6 bases for V and 6 bases for J; bases not matched to a gene: 10. The CDR3, as DNA: TGTGCCAGCAGGCCCGCAGGGGGCGCGGGTCAGCCCCAGCATTTT. Protein: CASRPAGGAGQPQHF.

The gene calls are TRBV5-1 and TRBJ2-7, with D possibly TRBD2 on 6 matching bases. The CDR3 loop spans 14 amino acids. Germline V gene data show CDR1 as SGHRS and CDR2 as YFSETQ. With 0 bases removed from V and 4 bases from J, the gap between germline ends came to 11 bases. The CDR3 is CASSLDGSWYEQYF. As DNA, the CDR3 is TGCGCCAGCAGCTTGGACGGGAGTTGGTACGAGCAGTACTTC.

The chain recombines TRBV9 with TRBJ1-4, with 7 nucleotides matching TRBD1. The length of the CDR3 is 14 residues. Trimming cost V 4 bases and J 3 bases; bases outside gene matches: 3. Germline CDR1 SGDLS, CDR2 YYNGEE. The CDR3 here is CASSPGQANEKLFF. For the CDR3, the DNA is TGTGCCAGCAGCCCCGGACAGGCTAATGAAAAACTGTTTTTT. The whole variable domain, filled in from reference TRBV9 and TRBJ1-4, reads DSGVTQTPKHLITATGQRVTLRCSPRSGDLSVYWYQQSLDQGLQFLIQYYNGEERAKGNILERFSAQQFPDLHSELNLSSLELGDSALYFCASSPGQANEKLFFGSGTQLSVL.

The chain joins TRBV5-1 to TRBJ1-2; tentative D call: TRBD1 (5 bases). Trimming shortened V by 0 bases and J by 2 bases, and 26 bases separated the two germline ends. In germline, CDR1 is SGHRS, CDR2 YFSETQ. The CDR3 loop spans 20 amino acids. The CDR3 loop is CASSLGGRGGTSRVNYGYTF. The CDR3 DNA is TGCGCCAGCAGCTTGGGGGGCCGGGGAGGCACTTCTAGGGTAAACTATGGCTACACCTTC.

This clone has just a few counts. The chain joins TRBV25-1 to TRBJ2-2; tentatively, D is TRBD2 (6 bases). This CDR3 contains 16 residues. V gave up 3 bases and J gave up 1 base, with 12 bases separating them. CDR1 MGHDK and CDR2 SYGVNS come from the germline V gene. This CDR3 reads CASSDSGSWNTGELFF. CDR3 coding DNA: TGTGCCAGCAGTGACTCCGGGAGCTGGAACACCGGGGAGCTGTTTTTT.

In this sample, this clone turned up a few times. The V call is TRBV9, the J call TRBJ2-2; TRBD1 matches 9 bases. This CDR3 region has 15 residues. J was trimmed by 2 bases and V by 3 bases; bases with no gene match: 2. Per germline, CDR1 SGDLS and CDR2 YYNGEE. DNA of the CDR3: TGTGCCAGCAGCGAGGGACAGGGCAACACCGGGGAGCTGTTTTTT. It specifies CASSEGQGNTGELFF.

The CDR3 region has the DNA TGTGCCAGCAGTTACTGGGGACAGGGGGCAAGCACTGAAGCTTTCTTT. Translated, it gives CASSYWGQGASTEAFF. The V gene is TRBV6-5, the J gene TRBJ1-1; TRBD1 aligns across 12 bases. In germline, CDR1 is MNHEY, CDR2 SVGAGI. The junction had 4 bases not matched to a gene; V was cut back by 1 base and J by 4 bases. The length of the CDR3 is 16 residues.

The V gene is TRBV28, the J gene TRBJ2-1; D is ambiguous. V lost 6 bases, J lost 4 bases, and 22 bases lay in between. The germline gives CDR1 MDHEN, CDR2 SYDVKM. The CDR3 is 17 residues long. Written as DNA, the CDR3 is TGTGCCAGCAGCCTCTTATCTGGCGGTAACCTGTACAATGAGCAGTTCTTC. This translates into CASSLLSGGNLYNEQFF.

A remark on this clone: An end of the junction differs from the germline gene, which may be a read error. The genes are TRBV5-5 and TRBJ2-1, with a possible D match to TRBD2 (6 bases). Germline CDR1 is SGHKS and CDR2 is YYEKEE (reference sequence). This CDR3 contains 14 residues. Here the CDR3 reads CASSLAGELNEQLF. Written as DNA, the CDR3 is TGTGCCAGCAGCTTGGCGGGAGAGTTGAATGAGCAGCTCTTC.

This sequence joins TRBV28 and TRBJ2-5; maybe TRBD2 (6 bases). CDR3 length: 16 amino acids. The V gene lost 3 bases and the J gene lost 5 bases, with 19 bases spanning the gap. CDR1 is MDHEN and CDR2 is SYDVKM in the germline V gene. CDR3 sequence (DNA): TGTGCCAGCAGTTTGAAGGGAAGGGGCGGAGGGGAGACCCAGTACTTC. Translating gives CASSLKGRGGGETQYF.

This sequence joins TRBV27 and TRBJ2-1; D is unresolved. Trimming took 5 bases from V and 10 from J, leaving 12 bases between them. The CDR3 runs to 12 residues. The germline CDR1 and CDR2 sequences are MNHEY and SMNVEV (reference sequence). The CDR3, as DNA: TGTGCCAGCAGTCTACCATCCAGGGAGCAGTTCTTC. Protein sequence: CASSLPSREQFF.

The chain is built from TRBV9 and TRBJ2-7; 8 bases are a match to TRBD1. With V trimmed by 3 bases and J by 3 bases, 11 bases remained unmatched. The CDR3 contains 16 residues. Germline V gives CDR1 SGDLS, CDR2 YYNGEE. The CDR3 loop reads CASSATRGTGNYEQYF. CDR3 nucleotides: TGTGCCAGCAGCGCAACTAGGGGGACAGGCAACTACGAGCAGTACTTC.

The J gene is TRBJ2-7, the V gene TRBV29-1; a weak D match, TRBD1 (5 bases). The V end lost 2 bases, the J end lost 1 base, and 15 bases lay between the germline ends. The CDR3 length is 15 residues. The germline V gene has CDR1 SQVTM and CDR2 ANQGSEA. The DNA of the CDR3 is TGCAGCGTTGAATGGTCAGGACACAATTCCTACGAGCAGTACTTC. Translation: CSVEWSGHNSYEQYF.

This clone was observed a few times. V usage is TRBV5-1 and J usage is TRBJ2-1; 12 positions match TRBD2. CDR1 and CDR2 from the germline V gene are SGHRS and YFSETQ. The ends lost 2 bases at V and 7 bases at J; junction bases unmatched: 4. The CDR3 runs to 15 residues. CDR3 loop: CASSLLAGGSNEQFF. The CDR3 DNA reads as TGCGCCAGCAGCTTACTAGCGGGAGGTAGTAATGAGCAGTTCTTC.

The V and J genes are TRBV21-1 and TRBJ2-1; TRBD2 is taken as the D call from the table, unchecked against the DNA. TRBV21-1 is a pseudogene locus. This CDR3 region has 16 residues. This chain's CDR3 is CASSKDPGIKGNEQFF. CDR3 in DNA: TGTGCCAGCAGCAAAGATCCGGGGATTAAGGGCAATGAGCAGTTCTTC.

CDR3 DNA: TGTGCCAGCAGCGTAGGAGACAGTGGACATGAGCAGTTCTTC. This gives the protein CASSVGDSGHEQFF. The chain recombines TRBV9 with TRBJ2-1; D perhaps matches TRBD1 (5 bases). Germline CDR1 reads SGDLS; CDR2 reads YYNGEE. The ends were cut back, 0 bases at V and 8 bases at J, with 12 bases in the middle. The CDR3 runs 14 residues.

This sequence joins TRBV29-1 and TRBJ1-2; tentatively, D is TRBD1 (6 bases). The CDR3 is 13 residues long. Trimming removed 6 bases at V and 6 bases at J, with 17 bases between. The germline V gene encodes CDR1 SQVTM and CDR2 ANQGSEA. CDR3 loop: CSVPWQGFNGYTF. Here the CDR3 DNA reads TGCAGCGTCCCATGGCAGGGGTTCAATGGCTACACCTTC.